This TCR beta chain comes out of a study of cytomegalovirus exposure and HLA in healthy donors. For the study at large: T cells numbering about 179 million yielded some 120 million unique TCR beta sequences in an earlier analysis.

To note about this clone: Its antigen is currently unknown.

This CDR3 contains 16 residues. J was trimmed by 4 bases and V by 4 bases; bases with no gene match: 11. Germline CDR1 reads MNHNS; CDR2 reads SASEGT. The PCR was carried out with 60 Vbeta primers and 13 Jbeta primers. Generated by immunoSEQ multiplex PCR, the TCRdb table keeps only in-frame clones and is missing some. The sample consists of some 200,000 clones, approximately 85% of them appearing once. Regarding the study as a whole: Several top significant clusters appeared, in a later analysis, to be linked to common viral pathogens. Among the CMV-associated chains, a few were confirmed in vitro as specific for CMV antigens.

The source material was PBMCs. The J gene is TRBJ1-1, the V gene TRBV6-1, with TRBD1 identical over 8 bases. The TCR was taken from a woman in her 40s in good health and CMV-seronegative. The CDR3 reads CASSGDMGQVATEAFF. The CDR3 DNA reads as TGTGCCAGCAGTGGTGACATGGGACAGGTAGCCACTGAAGCTTTCTTT.